What follows describes a single T cell receptor beta chain. Method: immunoSEQ multiplex PCR; TCRdb's copy keeps in-frame clones and lacks some. Found here are about 250,000 clones, about four fifths of them singletons; the top ten hold about 9.6%. Trimming shortened V by 1 base and J by 3 bases, and 5 bases separated the two germline ends. Looked up from germline, CDR1 is KGHSH and CDR2 is LQKENI. This CDR3 region has 13 residues. The data are from a study of blood T cell repertoires in COVID-19. The clonotype originates from a man at least 80 years old with acute or convalescent COVID-19. The sequenced sample was peripheral blood. The chain carries TRBV18 and TRBJ2-3; D gene unclear. CDR3: CASSPRQTDTQYF. The CDR3 DNA reads TGTGCCAGCTCACCACGGCAGACAGATACGCAGTATTTT.